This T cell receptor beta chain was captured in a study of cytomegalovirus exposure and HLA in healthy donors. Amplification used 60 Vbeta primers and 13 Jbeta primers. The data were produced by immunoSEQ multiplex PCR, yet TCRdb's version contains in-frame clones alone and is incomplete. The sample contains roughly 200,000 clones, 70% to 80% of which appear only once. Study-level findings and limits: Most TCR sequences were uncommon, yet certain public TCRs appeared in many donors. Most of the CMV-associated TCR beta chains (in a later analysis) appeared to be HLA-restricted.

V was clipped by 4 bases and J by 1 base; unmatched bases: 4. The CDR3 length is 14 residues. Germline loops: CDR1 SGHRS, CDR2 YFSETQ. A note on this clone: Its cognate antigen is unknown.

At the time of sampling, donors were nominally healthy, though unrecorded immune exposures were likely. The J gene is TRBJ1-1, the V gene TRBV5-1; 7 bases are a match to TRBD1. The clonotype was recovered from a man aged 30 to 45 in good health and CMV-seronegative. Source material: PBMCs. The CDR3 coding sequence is TGCGCCAGCAGCCTAGGACAGGAGAACACTGAAGCTTTCTTT. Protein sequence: CASSLGQENTEAFF.